The text below deals with one T cell receptor (beta chain). Its antigen is unknown. The authors extracted at least 5.5 micrograms of total RNA per sample. The V gene's germline CDR1 is SGHRS and CDR2 YFSETQ. CDR3 length equals 14 residues. Trimming shortened V by 4 bases and J by 8 bases, and 18 bases separated the two germline ends. These data originate in a study of blood T cells in healthy people across ages. Study results and limitations: Long-lived donors had more naive CD4+ cells and higher diversity than aged donors.

Next came a second PCR, run for about 7 to 12 cycles, which used a sample-barcoded 5' primer along with a J-beta primer mix. Via MiXCR, TCRdb re-called the 5' RACE reads, giving one row per CDR3 protein. The sample has fewer than 2 million distinct CDR3 sequences; roughly two fifths are singletons. This chain joins TRBV5-1 and TRBJ1-2; a weak D match, TRBD1 (5 bases). The sequenced material came from blood. This clonotype was sampled from a human donor in good health. Here the CDR3 DNA reads TGCGCCAGCAGCCTGGGAGCTGACAGAGGGGGCTACACCTTC. Its translation: CASSLGADRGGYTF.